The T cell receptor beta chain described here comes from a study of shared clonotypes between healthy human individuals. V trimming: 1 base; J trimming: 8 bases; junction bases outside the gene matches: 8. Germline loops: CDR1 SGHDN, CDR2 FVKESK. There are 15 residues in the CDR3. Study conclusions and caveats: Having only a few donors restricted how much genetic and exposure-history diversity was captured.

Here immunoSEQ multiplex PCR was the method, and the copy in TCRdb shows in-frame clones only, minus some. The data contain approximately 2,000,000 clones, about 90% of them singletons. As concerns this clone: What it binds is unknown.

The V gene is TRBV14, the J gene TRBJ2-1, with TRBD2 matching 7 bases. The specimen was naive CD4+ T cells from PBMCs. Specified subset: CD45RA+ positively selected. This TCR was sampled from a man between 18 and 35 years old in good health. Some clones in this sample may be carry-over from other donors' samples. CDR3 in DNA: TGTGCCAGCAGCCAAGTAAGGCGGGAGCCGCATGAGCAGTTCTTC. Its protein is CASSQVRREPHEQFF.